Below are 9 T cell receptor beta chains sequenced from a single sample in a study of OX40 agonist ivuxolimab in advanced cancers. Libraries were prepared through the immunoSEQ multiplex PCR assay. In TCRdb, the immuneACCESS table is reduced to in-frame sequences with V and J assigned. These tables do not hold every clone; where another copy was compared, an unresolved V gene accounts for under half, and the others remain unexplained. This sample has 60,000 or so clones in its table, and around 90% of those were observed once. Approximately 12% of the sample lies in the top ten. The sequencing used CD4+ or CD8+ T cells sorted from blood, collected in a trial of the OX40 agonist ivuxolimab. The receptor set was obtained from an adult with an advanced solid tumor such as melanoma, head and neck, liver or kidney cancer.

The gene calls are TRBV27 and TRBJ2-7, with a weak D call TRBD1 (5 bases). This CDR3 spans 13 amino acids. Germline CDR1 reads MNHEY; CDR2 reads SMNVEV (reference sequence). Trimming removed 2 bases from V and 3 bases from J, with 8 bases in between. The CDR3 DNA sequence: TGTGCCAGCAGTTTAAGCAGGGACTACGAGCAGTACTTC. Amino acids: CASSLSRDYEQYF.

This clone appeared a single time. The CDR3 sequence is CASSPPGSYEQYV. The CDR3 DNA follows: TGTGCCAGCAGTCCCCCTGGAAGCTACGAGCAGTACGTC. The rearrangement links TRBV28 to TRBJ2-7; D unclear. The germline V gene has CDR1 MDHEN and CDR2 SYDVKM. Between the trimmed V and J ends, which lost 5 bases and 3 bases, there was a span of 11 bases. The CDR3 has 13 residues.

CDR3 loop: CASSPRPPRNTF. Here the CDR3 DNA reads TGTGCCAGCAGTCCCCGTCCCCCTCGAAATACCTTC. V gene TRBV28 combines with J gene TRBJ1-2; D unresolved. In germline, CDR1 is MDHEN, CDR2 SYDVKM. Trimming removed 5 bases at V and 14 bases at J, with 18 bases between. CDR3 size: 12 residues.

The chain has TRBV29-1 and TRBJ2-7; D remains ambiguous. V gave up 1 base and J gave up 1 base, with 2 bases separating them. This CDR3 has 11 amino acids. Germline V lookup: CDR1 SQVTM, CDR2 ANQGSEA. The CDR3, as DNA: TGCAGCGTTGAAGTTTCCTACGAGCAGTACTTC. It is translated as CSVEVSYEQYF.

Here the CDR3 DNA reads TGCGCCAGCAGCTTGGCCCTGACAGGGGAGAGGGGCACTGAAGCTTTCTTT. It encodes CASSLALTGERGTEAFF. The rearrangement uses TRBV5-1 and TRBJ1-1; 8 bases map to TRBD1. The V segment lost 0 bases and the J segment 4 bases; nucleotides outside the gene matches: 11. Per germline, CDR1 SGHRS and CDR2 YFSETQ. This CDR3 is 17 amino acids long.

This clone was detected once. The rearrangement links TRBV6-5 to TRBJ2-7; the match to TRBD2 covers 8 bases. The CDR3 totals 15 residues. Germline CDR1 MNHEY, CDR2 SVGAGI. V gave up 5 bases and J gave up 2 bases; unmatched junction bases: 8. Here the CDR3 reads CASSPAGGGTYEQYV. CDR3 nucleotide sequence: TGTGCCAGCAGTCCGGCGGGGGGAGGCACCTACGAGCAGTACGTC.

V is TRBV27 and J is TRBJ2-1, with D perhaps being TRBD1 or TRBD2 (5 bases each). CDR1 and CDR2 (germline): MNHEY, SMNVEV (reference sequence). The V end lost 2 bases, the J end lost 6 bases, and 11 bases lay between the germline ends. The CDR3 is 14 amino acids. CDR3 loop: CASSLRGVGNEQFF. The CDR3 DNA sequence: TGTGCCAGCAGTTTAAGGGGAGTAGGCAATGAGCAGTTCTTC.

The genes are TRBV2 and TRBJ2-7; tentatively, D is TRBD2 (6 bases). Looked up from germline, CDR1 is SNHLY and CDR2 is FYNNEI. The V and J ends lost 10 bases and 0 bases respectively, with 22 bases between them. The CDR3 is made up of 16 amino acids. CDR3 region: CANLVLGRGSSYEQYF. Here the CDR3 DNA reads TGTGCCAACTTAGTCCTAGGACGGGGGAGCTCCTACGAGCAGTACTTC.

V gene TRBV25-1 combines with J gene TRBJ2-2, with a tentative D call TRBD2 (6 bases). The CDR3 length is 15 residues. Trimming stripped 0 bases from V and 9 bases from J, with 14 bases between. CDR1 is MGHDK and CDR2 is SYGVNS in the germline V gene. The CDR3 loop is CASSEYGQGGRELFF. The CDR3 nucleotides read TGTGCCAGCAGTGAATACGGGCAGGGAGGCCGGGAGCTGTTTTTT. Full variable domain (remainder filled in from reference TRBV25-1 and TRBJ2-2): EADIYQTPRYLVIGTGKKITLECSQTMGHDKMYWYQQDPGMELHLIHYSYGVNSTEKGDLSSESTVSRIRTEHFPLTLESARPSHTSQYLCASSEYGQGGRELFFGEGSRLTVL.